The rows below give T cell receptor beta chains drawn from one sample of a study of OX40 agonist ivuxolimab in advanced cancers. Clones were read by immunoSEQ multiplex PCR, and TCRdb kept only the in-frame ones, dropping some. The table lists some 21,000 clones, approximately 80% of them singletons. The specimen was CD4+ or CD8+ T cells sorted from blood, collected in a trial of the OX40 agonist ivuxolimab. The receptors derive from an adult with an advanced solid tumor such as melanoma, head and neck, liver or kidney cancer. The CDR3 runs from the conserved cysteine through the conserved F or W. The order of the fields is clone size, J gene, D gene, V gene, CDR3 DNA, CDR3 protein. D genes are given only for firm matches. The listing skips clone size in some rows; elsewhere it reads once, few, many or a size class.

few,TRBJ1-1,.,TRBV28,TGTGCCAGCAGTTTTTGGGACGAGGAAAACACTGAAGCTTTCTTT,CASSFWDEENTEAFF
.,TRBJ2-3,TRBD2,TRBV7-8,TGTGCCAGCAGCTTAGACCCCCCGGGACTAGCGGGAGCGGCGGTAGATACGCAGTATTTT,CASSLDPPGLAGAAVDTQYF
.,TRBJ2-2,TRBD1,TRBV10-2,TGCGCCAGCAGGGGGACAGGTGTGGAGCTGTTTTTT,CASRGTGVELFF
.,TRBJ2-7,.,TRBV2,TGTGCCAGCCTGGGGCTGGACTACGAGCAGTACTTC,CASLGLDYEQYF
.,TRBJ2-7,.,TRBV4-1,TGCGCCAGCAGCCAAGATGTCAGAGGGTCCGAGCAGTACTTC,CASSQDVRGSEQYF
.,TRBJ1-2,.,TRBV29-1,TGCAGCGTGGCCCCCGACGACTATGGCTACACCTTC,CSVAPDDYGYTF
.,TRBJ1-5,.,TRBV7-9,TGTGCCAGCAGCCACAGGGATAGCAATCAGCCCCAGCATTTT,CASSHRDSNQPQHF
.,TRBJ2-7,.,TRBV9,TGTGCCAGCAGCCTACGACTGCGTGGAACTAGCGAGCAGTACTTC,CASSLRLRGTSEQYF
.,TRBJ2-3,TRBD2,TRBV5-1,TGCGCCAGCAGCTCCTCCGGGACTAACAGAAAAGATACGCAGTATTTT,CASSSSGTNRKDTQYF
.,TRBJ1-5,.,TRBV19,TGTGCCACCACTAGAGGGGGTAATCAGCCCCAGCATTTT,CATTRGGNQPQHF
.,TRBJ1-2,.,TRBV25-1,TGTGCCAGCAGTGAATCTCCAAGGGACCAAGGCTACACCTTC,CASSESPRDQGYTF
few,TRBJ2-6,.,TRBV21-1,TGTGCCAGCAGCGCCCTCCCTTTACAGCCTCCTGGGGCCAACGTCCTGACTTTC,CASSALPLQPPGANVLTF
.,TRBJ2-5,.,TRBV28,TGTGCCAGCAGGGGCCCCGCCGGGAGTCGGGAGTGGGAGACCCAGTACTTC,CASRGPAGSREWETQYF
.,TRBJ1-1,.,TRBV7-9,TGTGCCAGCAGCTTAGAGAGCTTTGAAGCTTTCTTT,CASSLESFEAFF
.,TRBJ1-1,TRBD1,TRBV6-6,TGTGCCAGCAGTCCCCTGACAGGGGGCTTAACTGAAGCTTTCTTT,CASSPLTGGLTEAFF
.,TRBJ2-1,TRBD2,TRBV19,TGTGCCAGTAGTATAGTAGCGGGAGTGAGGTACGAGCAGTTCTTC,CASSIVAGVRYEQFF
few,TRBJ1-5,.,TRBV7-9,TGTGCCAGCAGCTTAGGACCGTATCAGCCCCAGCATTTT,CASSLGPYQPQHF
few,TRBJ2-7,TRBD1,TRBV7-9,TGTGCCAGCAGCCCCTTGGACAGGGGGACCTACGAGCAGTACTTC,CASSPLDRGTYEQYF
once,TRBJ2-1,TRBD2,TRBV28,TGTGCCAGCAGTTTAGATAGCGGGAGGGAGGCGAATGAGCAGTTCTTC,CASSLDSGREANEQFF
.,TRBJ2-7,TRBD1,TRBV7-6,TGTGCCAGCAGCCCCTGGGACAGGGGCTTCGAGCAGTACTTC,CASSPWDRGFEQYF
.,TRBJ2-1,.,TRBV1,TGCACCAGCAGCCAATGTGGGACTAGCGGGAGGGCCGTAGGATACAATGAGCAGTTCTTC,CTSSQCGTSGRAVGYNEQFF
.,TRBJ2-5,TRBD2,TRBV7-9,TGTGCCAGCAGCAAAGGGACTAGCGCCAACCAAGAGACCCAGTACTTC,CASSKGTSANQETQYF
.,TRBJ2-7,TRBD2,TRBV5-1,TGCGCCAGCAGCTTTAGCGGGAGTTTCGACGAGCAGTACTTC,CASSFSGSFDEQYF
.,TRBJ2-1,TRBD2,TRBV5-1,TGCGCCAGCAGCCCAGCGGGAGCATACAATGAGCAGTTCTTC,CASSPAGAYNEQFF
.,TRBJ2-1,TRBD2,TRBV19,TGTGCCAGTAGTATGTCAGCGGGAGGTTACAATGAGCAGTTCTTC,CASSMSAGGYNEQFF
.,TRBJ2-1,.,TRBV5-4,TGTGCCAGCAGCTTGGCTCTCGGGCCGACGGGGTACAATGAGCAGTTCTTC,CASSLALGPTGYNEQFF
once,TRBJ2-6,.,TRBV29-1,TGCAGCGCCCGAGGCGGAAATCCCTCTGGGGCCAATGTCCTGACTTTC,CSARGGNPSGANVLTF
.,TRBJ2-5,.,TRBV30,TGTGCCTGGAGTTCACCCTGGGAGACCCAGTACTTC,CAWSSPWETQYF
.,TRBJ2-2,.,TRBV11-2,TGTGCCAGCAGCTTAGCGGGCCTAGTTGGGGAGCTGTTTTTT,CASSLAGLVGELFF
.,TRBJ2-7,TRBD1,TRBV4-1,TGCGCCAGCAGCCAAGATATCGGGGCAGGGGGCGAGCAGTACTTC,CASSQDIGAGGEQYF
.,TRBJ2-5,TRBD1,TRBV7-9,TGTGCCAGCAGCGGGAGACAGGGGGACTCCCAAGAGACCCAGTACTTC,CASSGRQGDSQETQYF
.,TRBJ2-1,.,TRBV5-6,TGTGCCAGCAGCGCGTGGCATGAGCAGTTCTTC,CASSAWHEQFF
.,TRBJ1-1,TRBD1,TRBV9,TGTGCCAGCAGTGGGACAGGGGTTGAAGCTTTCTTT,CASSGTGVEAFF
.,TRBJ2-7,.,TRBV5-4,TGTGCCAGCAGCTTGTCGCTTGAAAACGAGCAGTACTTC,CASSLSLENEQYF
.,TRBJ2-5,TRBD2,TRBV4-1,TGCGCCAGCAGCCAAGTTGAGAGCGGGAGGAGGGGAGAGACCCAGTACTTC,CASSQVESGRRGETQYF
.,TRBJ1-1,.,TRBV11-2,TGTGCCAGCAGCTTAGTTGACACCCGGGGCACTGAAGCTTTCTTT,CASSLVDTRGTEAFF
.,TRBJ2-1,.,TRBV19,TGTGCCACAGCTCGGAGTAGCGGAGACTACAATGAGCAGTTCTTC,CATARSSGDYNEQFF
.,TRBJ1-5,.,TRBV9,TGTGCCAGCAGCGTAGGATGGGGTAATCAGCCCCAGCATTTT,CASSVGWGNQPQHF
.,TRBJ2-2,.,TRBV6-4,TGTGCCAGCAGTGACTCGGACACCGGGGAGCTGTTTTTT,CASSDSDTGELFF
.,TRBJ1-4,.,TRBV6-5,TGTGCCAGCAGTACCACCGGCTTACTAGGGGAAAAACTGTTTTTT,CASSTTGLLGEKLFF
once,TRBJ1-1,.,TRBV28,TGTGCCAGCAGTTTAAGGGGTTGGGGTGAAGCTTTCTTT,CASSLRGWGEAFF
.,TRBJ2-3,.,TRBV9,TGTGCCAGCAGCGCCACGGGAGCTGGGCACACAGATACGCAGTATTTT,CASSATGAGHTDTQYF
.,TRBJ1-3,TRBD1,TRBV5-1,TGCGCCAGCAGGTCCTCCCTGACAGGGAACTCTGGAAACACCATATATTTT,CASRSSLTGNSGNTIYF
.,TRBJ2-5,TRBD1,TRBV6-1,TGTGCCAGCAGTGGAGACAGGGGGCGTCCGTATGAGACCCAGTACTTC,CASSGDRGRPYETQYF
.,TRBJ2-4,.,TRBV28,TGTGCCAGCAGTTCGCTACCAGGGATCGAAAACATTCAGTACTTC,CASSSLPGIENIQYF
large,TRBJ2-1,TRBD2,TRBV5-6,TGTGCCAGCAGCTTGGAATCGGGACTAGCGGGCAACTACAATGAGCAGTTCTTC,CASSLESGLAGNYNEQFF
.,TRBJ2-7,TRBD2,TRBV13,TGTGCCAGCAGCAGTATAGCGGGAGGGGGGGCGTACGAGCAGTACTTC,CASSSIAGGGAYEQYF
.,TRBJ2-7,.,TRBV11-1,TGTGCCAGCAGCCCCAGGACACCCCCCGAGAGGCACGAGCAGTACTTC,CASSPRTPPERHEQYF
.,TRBJ2-5,TRBD1,TRBV27,TGTGCCAGCAGTTTATCGACGACAGGGACGACCCAGTACTTC,CASSLSTTGTTQYF
.,TRBJ2-7,.,TRBV9,TGTGCCAGCAGCGTTGGGGAGAGTGGGTACGAGCAGTACTTC,CASSVGESGYEQYF